This T cell receptor (beta chain) was profiled in a study of T cell changes during pregnancy in multiple sclerosis. This clone has only a few counts. This CDR3 has 14 amino acids. V gave up 4 bases and J gave up 1 base, with 11 bases separating them. Germline V gene data show CDR1 as SGHRS and CDR2 as YFSETQ. Only in-frame clones appear in the TCRdb table, and some are missing; sequencing was by immunoSEQ multiplex PCR. Here the sample spans about 43,000 clones, 90% being singletons. The chain combines TRBV5-1 with TRBJ1-1; D ambiguous. This sample comprised peripheral blood, obtained in the second trimester of pregnancy. The source of this sequence is a female donor in good health, enrolled as a control in a pregnancy study. The CDR3 DNA is TGCGCCAGCAGCCCTGACACCGCGAACACTGAAGCTTTCTTT. This codes for CASSPDTANTEAFF. Based on the CDR3 plus reference TRBV5-1 and TRBJ1-1, the full variable domain is KAGVTQTPRYLIKTRGQQVTLSCSPISGHRSVSWYQQTPGQGLQFLFEYFSETQRNKGNFPGRFSGRQFSNSRSEMNVSTLELGDSALYLCASSPDTANTEAFFGQGTRLTVV.